A single sample is the source of the 14 T cell receptor beta chains below, sequenced in a study of beta chain features in type 1 diabetes. Every bit of the isolated RNA underwent reverse transcription, so sequencing read expressed TCRB transcripts. The protocol was immunoSEQ multiplex PCR, while the TCRdb copy is restricted to in-frame clones and leaves out a portion. The table has about 150,000 clones, approximately 13% seen once. Study outcomes and limitations: Patients with Type 1 diabetes showed moderately but significantly shorter TCRB CDR3s in all four CD4+ subsets.

These TCRs are of unknown antigen specificity. Sequencing was carried out using central memory CD4+ T cells from blood. The source of these receptors is a man between 18 and 35 years old with type 1 diabetes.

This clone was detected only a few times. The chain combines TRBV7-9 with TRBJ2-1, with D possibly matching TRBD2 (5 bases). The germline V and J ends were trimmed by 5 bases and 0 bases, with 11 bases remaining between them. CDR1 is SEHNR, CDR2 FQNEAQ, per germline (reference sequence). This CDR3 is 15 amino acids long. CDR3 DNA: TGTGCCAGCAGCCAGGTGGGGAGCTCCTACAATGAGCAGTTCTTC. Its protein product is CASSQVGSSYNEQFF.

This clone has just a few counts. The chain employs TRBV10-3 and TRBJ1-4, with 9 bases lining up with TRBD1. Germline trimming cut 4 bases from V and 3 bases from J; bases unmatched to any gene: 3. CDR3 size: 15 residues. The germline CDR1 and CDR2 sequences are ENHRY and SYGVKD. In nucleotides, the CDR3 is TGTGCCATCAGTGGTGGACAGGGGTCTAATGAAAAACTGTTTTTT. It specifies CAISGGQGSNEKLFF.

The chain joins TRBV7-6 to TRBJ1-3; D is uncertain. There are 13 residues in the CDR3. Germline V gene data show CDR1 as SGHVS and CDR2 as FNYEAQ. V lost 0 bases to trimming and J lost 4 bases, with 4 bases between them. CDR3 sequence: CASSLALGNTIYF. In DNA, the CDR3 is TGTGCCAGCAGCTTAGCGCTCGGAAACACCATATATTTT.

This clone was detected only a few times. The chain recombines TRBV7-8 with TRBJ1-5; D is unclear. This CDR3 spans 16 amino acids. Trimming took off 4 bases at V and 1 base at J, with 14 bases between the two ends. In germline, CDR1 is SGHVS, CDR2 FQNEAQ. CDR3 sequence (DNA): TGTGCCAGCAGCTCCTCGGGTCCGCTGAGCAATCAGCCCCAGCATTTT. Translated: CASSSSGPLSNQPQHF.

The table lists this clone with a few counts. The V call is TRBV7-6, the J call TRBJ1-5; TRBD1 aligns across 8 bases. V shed 6 bases, J shed 0 bases, and the junction held 16 bases outside the gene matches. Germline V gene lookup returns CDR1 SGHVS and CDR2 FNYEAQ. The CDR3 runs to 19 residues. The CDR3 DNA is TGTGCCAGCAGTCAGCGACCGGGACAGGCGACCTATAGCAATCAGCCCCAGCATTTT. Translation: CASSQRPGQATYSNQPQHF.

The gene calls are TRBV29-1 and TRBJ2-7, with 10 nucleotides matching TRBD1. Germline CDR1 is SQVTM and CDR2 is ANQGSEA. CDR3 size: 16 residues. Losses at the gene ends were 7 bases for V and 2 bases for J; bases not matched to a gene: 14. The CDR3 sequence: CSAALNEGQGAYEQYF. The CDR3 DNA follows: TGCAGCGCGGCTTTGAACGAAGGACAGGGGGCCTACGAGCAGTACTTC.

J is TRBJ2-1 and V is TRBV7-9; D is undetermined. CDR1 is SEHNR, CDR2 FQNEAQ, per germline (reference sequence). The CDR3 spans 12 residues. V lost 1 base, J lost 6 bases, and 4 bases lay in between. The CDR3 coding sequence is TGTGCCAGCAGCTTAGGGTCCAATGAGCAGTTCTTC. It is translated as CASSLGSNEQFF.

This clone appeared a few times. The genes are TRBV7-9 and TRBJ1-1, with D possibly TRBD1 on 5 matching bases. The CDR3 spans 15 residues. Trimming shortened V by 2 bases and J by 4 bases, and 14 bases separated the two germline ends. Germline CDR1 reads SEHNR; CDR2 reads FQNEAQ (reference sequence). The CDR3 bases are TGTGCCAGCAGCTTACTCGGGGGTTTGAGCACTGAAGCTTTCTTT. Translation: CASSLLGGLSTEAFF.

V gene TRBV29-1 combines with J gene TRBJ2-2, with no clear D. The V and J ends lost 1 base and 4 bases respectively, with 7 bases between them. From germline, CDR1 is SQVTM and CDR2 ANQGSEA. CDR3 length: 13 amino acids. CDR3 coding DNA: TGCAGCGTTGAAGGGGCGGCCACCGGGGAGCTGTTTTTT. It encodes CSVEGAATGELFF.

This clone has just a few counts. The genes are TRBV9 and TRBJ1-5; D gene ambiguous. V was clipped by 0 bases and J by 4 bases, with 8 bases between them. The CDR3 has 14 residues. Germline V gives CDR1 SGDLS, CDR2 YYNGEE. CDR3 amino acids: CASSVGAGNQPQHF. The CDR3 nucleotides read TGTGCCAGCAGCGTAGGAGCGGGAAATCAGCCCCAGCATTTT.

In regard to this clone: The sample contains more than one DNA sequence encoding this CDR3. This sequence joins TRBV30 and TRBJ2-6; D uncertain. V lost 0 bases and J 1 base, leaving 1 base between the germline ends. The CDR3 runs 13 residues. Germline-derived CDR1 and CDR2 are GTSNPN and SVGIG (reference sequence). CDR3 sequence: CAWSVSGANVLTF. CDR3 DNA sequence: TGTGCCTGGAGTGTATCTGGGGCCAACGTCCTGACTTTC.

V and J are TRBV19 and TRBJ2-3, with D uncertain. Trimming removed 4 bases from V and 5 bases from J, with 16 bases in between. The germline V gene encodes CDR1 LNHDA and CDR2 SQIVND (reference sequence). The CDR3 has 15 amino acids. The CDR3 sequence is CASSTPGLVIDTQYF. The DNA of the CDR3 is TGTGCCAGTAGTACCCCCGGCTTAGTTATAGATACGCAGTATTTT.

The chain has TRBV30 and TRBJ2-2, with D possibly being TRBD2 (5 bases). V was clipped by 6 bases and J by 3 bases, with 8 bases between them. Germline CDR1 is GTSNPN and CDR2 is SVGIG (reference sequence). The CDR3 spans 12 residues. The DNA for the CDR3 is TGTGCCTGCGGACTGTACACCGGGGAGCTGTTTTTT. This gives the protein CACGLYTGELFF.

This chain uses TRBV28 with TRBJ1-2; D not certain. The CDR3 loop spans 14 amino acids. Between the trimmed V and J ends, which lost 3 bases and 8 bases, there was a span of 16 bases. The germline gives CDR1 MDHEN, CDR2 SYDVKM. This chain's CDR3 is CASSLEQRMGGYTF. Here the CDR3 DNA reads TGTGCCAGCAGTTTGGAACAGAGGATGGGAGGCTACACCTTC.